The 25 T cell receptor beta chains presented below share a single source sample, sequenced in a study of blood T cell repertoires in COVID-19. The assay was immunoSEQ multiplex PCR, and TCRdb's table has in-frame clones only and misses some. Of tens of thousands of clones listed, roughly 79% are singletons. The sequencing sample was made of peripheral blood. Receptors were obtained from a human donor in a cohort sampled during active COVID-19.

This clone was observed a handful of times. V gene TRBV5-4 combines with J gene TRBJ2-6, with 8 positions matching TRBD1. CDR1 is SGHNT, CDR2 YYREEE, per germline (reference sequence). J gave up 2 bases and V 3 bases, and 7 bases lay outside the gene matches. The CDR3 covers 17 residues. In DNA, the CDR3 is TGTGCCAGCAGCTCGCAGGGGGCTAAGGCTGGGGCCAACGTCCTGACTTTC. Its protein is CASSSQGAKAGANVLTF.

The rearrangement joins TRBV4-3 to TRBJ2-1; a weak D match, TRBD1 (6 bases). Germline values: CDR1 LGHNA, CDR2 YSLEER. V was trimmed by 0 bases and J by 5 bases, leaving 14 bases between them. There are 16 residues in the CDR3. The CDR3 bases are TGCGCCAGCAGCCAAGAGGAAGGACAGCCGAACAATGAGCAGTTCTTC. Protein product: CASSQEEGQPNNEQFF.

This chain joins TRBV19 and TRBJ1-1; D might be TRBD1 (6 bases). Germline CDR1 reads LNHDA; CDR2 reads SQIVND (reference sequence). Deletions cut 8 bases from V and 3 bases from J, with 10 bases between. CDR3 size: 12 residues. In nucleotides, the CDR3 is TGTGCCAGTCCGACAGGTTACACTGAAGCTTTCTTT. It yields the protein CASPTGYTEAFF.

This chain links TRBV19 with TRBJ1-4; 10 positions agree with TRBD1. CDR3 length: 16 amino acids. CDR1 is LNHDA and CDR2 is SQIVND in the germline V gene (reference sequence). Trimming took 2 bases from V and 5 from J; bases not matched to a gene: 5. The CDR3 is CASSIRRDRGNEKLFF. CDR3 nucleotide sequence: TGTGCCAGTAGTATACGGAGGGACAGGGGAAATGAAAAACTGTTTTTT.

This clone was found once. The CDR3 spells CASSSTGGYGYTF. For the CDR3, the DNA is TGTGCCAGCAGTTCGACAGGGGGCTATGGCTACACCTTC. The chain is built from TRBV27 and TRBJ1-2; TRBD1 matches at 9 bases. The CDR3 contains 13 residues. Germline V lookup: CDR1 MNHEY, CDR2 SMNVEV (reference sequence). Trimming cost V 4 bases and J 4 bases; bases outside gene matches: 1.

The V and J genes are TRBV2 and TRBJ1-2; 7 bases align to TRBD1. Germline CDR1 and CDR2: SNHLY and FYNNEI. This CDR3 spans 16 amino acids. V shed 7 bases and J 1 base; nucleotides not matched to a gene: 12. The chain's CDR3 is CASITRGQAGNYGYTF. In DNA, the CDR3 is TGTGCCAGCATTACAAGAGGACAGGCTGGTAACTATGGCTACACCTTC.

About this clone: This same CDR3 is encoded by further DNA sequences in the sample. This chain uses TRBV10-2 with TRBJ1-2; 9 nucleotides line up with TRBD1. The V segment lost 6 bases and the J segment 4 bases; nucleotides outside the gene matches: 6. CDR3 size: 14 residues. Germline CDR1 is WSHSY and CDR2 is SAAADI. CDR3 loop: CASRGTGYSYGYTF. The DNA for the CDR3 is TGCGCCAGCAGAGGGACAGGGTACAGCTATGGCTACACCTTC.

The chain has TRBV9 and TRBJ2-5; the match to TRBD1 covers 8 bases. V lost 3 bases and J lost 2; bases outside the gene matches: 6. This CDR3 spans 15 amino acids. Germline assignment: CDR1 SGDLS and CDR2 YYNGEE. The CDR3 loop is CASSAGQGLQETQYF. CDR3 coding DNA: TGTGCCAGCAGCGCCGGACAGGGATTACAAGAGACCCAGTACTTC. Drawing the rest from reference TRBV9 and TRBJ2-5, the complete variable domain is DSGVTQTPKHLITATGQRVTLRCSPRSGDLSVYWYQQSLDQGLQFLIQYYNGEERAKGNILERFSAQQFPDLHSELNLSSLELGDSALYFCASSAGQGLQETQYFGPGTRLLVL.

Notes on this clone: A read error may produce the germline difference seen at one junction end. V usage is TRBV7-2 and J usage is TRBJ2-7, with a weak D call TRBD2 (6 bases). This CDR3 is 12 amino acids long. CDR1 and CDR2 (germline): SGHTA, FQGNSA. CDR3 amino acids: CASTSLGGMRDF. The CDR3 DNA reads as TGTGCCAGCACCTCCTTGGGGGGTATGAGGGACTTC.

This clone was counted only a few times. DNA for the CDR3: TGTGCCAGCACTTTGACTAGCGGGGTGGGGAATACGCAGTATTTT. It yields the protein CASTLTSGVGNTQYF. The V and J genes are TRBV2 and TRBJ2-3, with 11 bases that match TRBD2. The ends lost 7 bases at V and 7 bases at J; junction bases unmatched: 10. Germline V gives CDR1 SNHLY, CDR2 FYNNEI. The CDR3 has 15 amino acids.

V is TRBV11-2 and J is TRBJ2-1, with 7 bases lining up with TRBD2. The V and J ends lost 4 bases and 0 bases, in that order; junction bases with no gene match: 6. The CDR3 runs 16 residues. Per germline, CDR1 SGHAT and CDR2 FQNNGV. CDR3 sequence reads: CASSYRLAASYNEQFF. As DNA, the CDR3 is TGTGCCAGCAGCTACCGACTAGCTGCCTCCTACAATGAGCAGTTCTTC.

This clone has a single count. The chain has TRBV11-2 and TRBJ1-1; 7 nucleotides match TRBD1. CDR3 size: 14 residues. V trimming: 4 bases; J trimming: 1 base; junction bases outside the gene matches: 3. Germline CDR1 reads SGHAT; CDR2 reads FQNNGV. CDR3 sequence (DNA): TGTGCCAGCAGCTGGAGGGACAGGAACACTGAAGCTTTCTTT. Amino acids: CASSWRDRNTEAFF.

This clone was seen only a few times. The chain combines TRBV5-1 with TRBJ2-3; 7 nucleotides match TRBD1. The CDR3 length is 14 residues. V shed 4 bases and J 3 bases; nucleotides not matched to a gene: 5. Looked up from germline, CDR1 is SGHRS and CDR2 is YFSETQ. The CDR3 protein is CASSRDSSTDTQYF. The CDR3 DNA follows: TGCGCCAGCAGCCGGGACAGCTCTACAGATACGCAGTATTTT.

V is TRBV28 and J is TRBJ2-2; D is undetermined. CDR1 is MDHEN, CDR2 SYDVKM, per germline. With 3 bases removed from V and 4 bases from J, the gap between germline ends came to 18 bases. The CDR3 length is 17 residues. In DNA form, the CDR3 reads TGTGCCAGCAGTTTGGTGACGGCGCCCGGCGGCACCGGGGAGCTGTTTTTT. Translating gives CASSLVTAPGGTGELFF.

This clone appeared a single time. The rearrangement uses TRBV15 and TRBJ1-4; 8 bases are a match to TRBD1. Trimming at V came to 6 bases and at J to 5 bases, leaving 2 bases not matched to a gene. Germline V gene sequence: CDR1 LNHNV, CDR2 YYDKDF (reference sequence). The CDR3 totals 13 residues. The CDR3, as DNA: TGTGCCACCAGGGGACAGGCCAATGAAAAACTGTTTTTT. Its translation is CATRGQANEKLFF. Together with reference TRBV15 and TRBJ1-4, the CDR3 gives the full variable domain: DAMVIQNPRYQVTQFGKPVTLSCSQTLNHNVMYWYQQKSSQAPKLLFHYYDKDFNNEADTPDNFQSRRPNTSFCFLDIRSPGLGDTAMYLCATRGQANEKLFFGSGTQLSVL.

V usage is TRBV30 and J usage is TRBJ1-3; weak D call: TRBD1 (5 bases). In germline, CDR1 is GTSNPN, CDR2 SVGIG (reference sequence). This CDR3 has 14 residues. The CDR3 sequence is CASGPGGSGNTIYF. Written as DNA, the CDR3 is TGTGCTTCGGGACCCGGGGGGTCTGGAAACACCATATATTTT.

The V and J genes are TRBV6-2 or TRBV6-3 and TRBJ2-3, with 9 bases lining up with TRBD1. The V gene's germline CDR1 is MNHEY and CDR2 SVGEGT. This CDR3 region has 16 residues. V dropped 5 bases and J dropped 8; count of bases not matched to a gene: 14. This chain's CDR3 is CASSITGTGRLGTQYF. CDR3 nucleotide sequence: TGTGCCAGCAGTATCACCGGGACAGGGCGATTAGGTACGCAGTATTTT.

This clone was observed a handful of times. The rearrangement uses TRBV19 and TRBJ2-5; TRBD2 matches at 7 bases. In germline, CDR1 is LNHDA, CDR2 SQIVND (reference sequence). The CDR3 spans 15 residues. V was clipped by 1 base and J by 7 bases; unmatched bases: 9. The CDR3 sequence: CASSIARGSSGTQYF. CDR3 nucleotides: TGTGCCAGTAGTATAGCGCGGGGGAGCTCCGGGACCCAGTACTTC. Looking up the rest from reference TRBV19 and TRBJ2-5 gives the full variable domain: DGGITQSPKYLFRKEGQNVTLSCEQNLNHDAMYWYRQDPGQGLRLIYYSQIVNDFQKGDIAEGYSVSREKKESFPLTVTSAQKNPTAFYLCASSIARGSSGTQYFGPGTRLLVL.

CDR3 region: CAWTGLASHVRDTQYF. The CDR3 DNA sequence: TGTGCCTGGACCGGACTAGCGTCACACGTTAGGGATACGCAGTATTTT. The chain couples TRBV30 to TRBJ2-3; TRBD2 agrees at 9 bases. The CDR3 is made up of 16 amino acids. Trimming cost V 4 bases and J 6 bases; bases outside gene matches: 14. Germline CDR1 and CDR2: GTSNPN and SVGIG (reference sequence).

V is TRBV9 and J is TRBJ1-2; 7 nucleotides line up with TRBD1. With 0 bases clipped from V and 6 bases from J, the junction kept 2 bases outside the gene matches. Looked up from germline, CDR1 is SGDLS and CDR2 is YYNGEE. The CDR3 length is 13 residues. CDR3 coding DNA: TGTGCCAGCAGCGTAGGACAGGGCAATGGCTACACCTTC. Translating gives CASSVGQGNGYTF.

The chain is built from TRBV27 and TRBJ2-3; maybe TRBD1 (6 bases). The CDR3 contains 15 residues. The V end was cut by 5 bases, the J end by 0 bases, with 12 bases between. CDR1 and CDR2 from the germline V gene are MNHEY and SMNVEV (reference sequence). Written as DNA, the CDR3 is TGTGCCAGCAGTGGGGGACACTCTAGCACAGATACGCAGTATTTT. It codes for CASSGGHSSTDTQYF.

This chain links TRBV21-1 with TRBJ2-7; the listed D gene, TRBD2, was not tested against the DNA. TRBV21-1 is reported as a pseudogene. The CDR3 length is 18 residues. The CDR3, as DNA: TGTGCCAGCATTACGACAAAACGCGGGACTAGCGGCTCCTACGAGCAGTACTTC. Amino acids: CASITTKRGTSGSYEQYF.

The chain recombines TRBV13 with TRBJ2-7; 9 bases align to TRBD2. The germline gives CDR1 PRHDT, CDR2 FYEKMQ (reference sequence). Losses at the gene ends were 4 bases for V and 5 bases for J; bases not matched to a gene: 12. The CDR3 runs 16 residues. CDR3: CASSSLGGAGGNEQYF. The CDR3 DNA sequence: TGTGCCAGCAGCTCTCTTGGGGGAGCGGGGGGCAACGAGCAGTACTTC.

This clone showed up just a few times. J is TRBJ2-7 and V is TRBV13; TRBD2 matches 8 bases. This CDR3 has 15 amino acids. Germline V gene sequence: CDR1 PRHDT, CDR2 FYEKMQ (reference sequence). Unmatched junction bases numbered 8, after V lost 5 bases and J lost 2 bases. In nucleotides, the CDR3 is TGTGCCAGCAGCCCGAGCGGGAGAGGGCCCTACGAGCAGTACTTC. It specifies CASSPSGRGPYEQYF.

The CDR3 bases are TGTGCCATCAGTAAGACAGGGGGGAATCAGCCCCAGCATTTT. As protein: CAISKTGGNQPQHF. The chain is built from TRBV10-3 and TRBJ1-5; 9 bases match TRBD1. J lost 4 bases, V lost 5 bases, and 3 bases had no gene match. CDR1 and CDR2 from the germline V gene are ENHRY and SYGVKD. The CDR3 runs 14 residues.